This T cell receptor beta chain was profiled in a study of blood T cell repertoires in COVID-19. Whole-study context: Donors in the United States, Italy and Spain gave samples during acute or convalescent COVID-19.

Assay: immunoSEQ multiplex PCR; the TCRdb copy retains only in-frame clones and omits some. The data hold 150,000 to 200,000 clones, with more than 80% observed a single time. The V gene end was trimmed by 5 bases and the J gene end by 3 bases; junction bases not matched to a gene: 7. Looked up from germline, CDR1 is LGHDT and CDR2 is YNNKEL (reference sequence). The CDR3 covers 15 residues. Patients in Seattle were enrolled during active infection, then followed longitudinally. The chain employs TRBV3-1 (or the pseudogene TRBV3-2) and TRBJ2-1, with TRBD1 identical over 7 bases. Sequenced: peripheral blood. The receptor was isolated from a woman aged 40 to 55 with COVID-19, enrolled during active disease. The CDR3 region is CASSSGTENYNEQFF. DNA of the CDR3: TGTGCCAGCAGCTCCGGGACAGAGAACTACAATGAGCAGTTCTTC.